The entry below describes one T cell receptor (beta chain). Its antigen is undetermined. These data come from a study of T-cell memory formation after mild COVID-19. Notes on the study in general: Among clones peaking at day 37 in the second wave, SARS-CoV-2 specificity remained unconfirmed. Cross-reactive memory seemingly joined, as some responding clones were found in pre-infection memory.

J gave up 1 base and V 1 base, and 12 bases lay outside the gene matches. Germline values: CDR1 LGHNA, CDR2 YSLEER. The CDR3 has 19 amino acids. TCRdb reprocessed the 5' RACE reads with MiXCR, giving one entry per CDR3 protein. The repertoire holds around 180,000 distinct CDR3 sequences, with about 18% as singletons. The sequencing sample was made of PBMCs or a T cell subset sorted from them (not recorded which). The chain recombines TRBV4-3 with TRBJ1-1; 10 nucleotides align to TRBD1. This clonotype originated in a man aged 18 to 30 who had mild COVID-19 (a few samples of this study predate the infection). Cell type and time point are not known. CDR3: CASSQVGQGSPIGNTEAFF. For the CDR3, the DNA is TGCGCCAGCAGCCAAGTGGGACAGGGGTCACCAATCGGGAACACTGAAGCTTTCTTT.